This TCR beta chain appears in the sequencing data of a study of T cell responses to AZD1222 COVID-19 vaccine. Regarding the study as a whole: Clonal diversity may have been underestimated, and the donors were mostly white British, with more females than males. Vaccination with two AZD1222 doses was followed by a rise in Spike-specific TCR breadth and depth. Seropositive AZD1222 recipients at baseline numbered only 6 or 7.

Turning to this clone: The antigen remains unidentified.

Profiling relied on immunoSEQ multiplex PCR, and the TCRdb table lists in-frame clones only, not all of them. The repertoire holds about 130,000 clones, with roughly 85% as singletons. The V and J ends lost 0 bases and 1 base respectively, with 7 bases between them. The germline V gene encodes CDR1 MNHNY and CDR2 SVGAGI (reference sequence). The CDR3 has 15 amino acids. V gene TRBV6-6 combines with J gene TRBJ1-3; D is uncertain. Sequencing was performed on peripheral blood, taken on day 0 of AZD1222 vaccination. This receptor was taken from an adult in good health. DNA of the CDR3: TGTGCCAGCAGTTACTCGGGGTCGTCTGGAAACACCATATATTTT. Translation gives CASSYSGSSGNTIYF.